This T cell receptor beta chain comes out of a study of cytomegalovirus exposure and HLA in healthy donors (dated by TCRdb to 2016 to 2017). Study-wide context: An earlier analysis of approximately 600 of the donors reported 276 Gb of sequence data and 120 million or so unique TCR beta sequences from roughly 200 million T cells. The study was designed to test whether signatures of past pathogen exposure could be identified by cataloging public T cell receptors. Rather than using new phenotypic data, the later analysis identified candidate immune exposures from TCR beta sequences and from how often those sequences occurred across donors. The number of typed donors differed by locus: roughly 629-630 for A, B, C, DRB1 and DQB1; roughly 510 for DQA1; 606 for DPA1; and approximately 450 for DPB1. Along with the approximately 620-subject first cohort, a separate validation cohort of roughly 110 different subjects was used. The study combined high-throughput TCR immunosequencing, statistical association of individual TCRs with disease status, and machine learning to predict cytomegalovirus infection status. In a later genetic analysis, genome-wide SNP genotypes for about 65% of the roughly 670 donors were used, and that subset was treated as a discovery cohort. Four to six DR-DQ haplotypes were handled as single units for association and clustering because linkage in the cohort was strong. An earlier analysis of roughly 580 of the donors used high-throughput TCR beta sequencing to judge whether each TCR beta V gene segment behaved as functional or pseudogenic. Among the approximately 430 genotyped donors, approximately 81% belonged to the genetic ancestry cluster associated with self-reported Caucasian donors. Across 398 genotyped donors of the cohort, an average of approximately 200,000 unique TCR beta nucleotide sequences per donor were sequenced, and 15% to 20% of those sequences were non-productive. Class I and class II HLA loci were covered by the typing at four-digit resolution. Donor age, sex, ethnicity and CMV serostatus were compiled alongside the repertoire data. Every repertoire in the discovery cohort had been generated on one and the same sequencing platform. An early release covering over 500 HLA-typed donors comprised approximately 300 gigabases of sequencing data and 85 million or so unique TCR sequences. The study used immunosequencing to profile the T cell repertoires of 600 to 850 subjects and linked those repertoires to cytomegalovirus serostatus. To study patterns of TCR occurrence, a later analysis re-analyzed previously published TCR beta repertoires from 700 or so donors and added high-resolution HLA genotyping. Beyond this particular receptor, the publication reports: In vitro tests confirmed that a few of the cytomegalovirus-associated TCR beta chains recognize cytomegalovirus antigens. The 87-base-pair reads could not distinguish some IMGT-functional V segments, including TRBV6-2 and TRBV6-3, so those segments were excluded. Strong co-occurrence of HLA alleles, especially DR and DQ, made assigning TCR associations to individual alleles difficult. In a later analysis, most CMV-associated TCR beta chains were found to appear HLA-restricted, with HLA associations seemingly driven largely by CMV exposure. The earlier analysis of about 600 of the donors excluded over 15 rarely observed V segments, including chromosome 9 orphons, because counts were too low. A further reported finding was that TCR beta sequences accurately predicted the HLA-A and HLA-B alleles for most subjects in the first cohort. An earlier analysis of around 600 of the donors showed that most TCR beta V segments appeared in productive rearrangements either about 87% or about 30% of the time, which broadly matched IMGT annotations. Because HLA typing was unavailable for some donors at each locus, only the typed subset was used in association tests. The sequencing pipeline was judged likely to have produced a cluster of highly shared sequence variants as a technical artifact. In a later analysis, TCR association rates were found to vary across HLA loci, with the most associated TCRs seen for DRB1 alleles and the fewest for HLA-C alleles. Compared with equally common non-associated chains, HLA-associated TCR beta chains in a later analysis were more clonally expanded and had lower generation probabilities. According to a later genetic analysis, donors in an Asian-associated ancestry cluster had fewer N-insertions in productive TCRs than the roughly 670-donor mean. Linkage disequilibrium might explain the correlated functional status among segregating V segments, but an unknown experimental factor could not be excluded. The cohort was sequenced for TCR beta chains only, and without alpha or paired-chain data the features that could be detected were limited. The only immune exposure information available for the cohort was CMV serostatus. Most TCR sequences were seen in very few donors, while some public TCRs were found in many individuals. According to a later analysis, parvovirus B19, influenza, CMV and Epstein-Barr virus appeared linked to several top co-occurrence clusters. According to the authors, the approach could potentially be generalized to other disease states and immunological phenotypes. The presence/absence analyses assumed that sequencing depth was roughly uniform across donors, and that assumption may not be true. Specific HLA alleles were associated with 15,000 to 20,000 TCR beta sequences at a false discovery rate of 0.05 in a later analysis. A later genetic analysis associated a missense DCLRE1C variant with V-gene and J-gene trimming of TCR beta chains, and an independent cohort replicated the association. The study gave a list of about 150 TCR beta chains associated with cytomegalovirus. In both the original and validation cohorts, the classifier was reported to diagnose cytomegalovirus status with high specificity and sensitivity.

V is cut back by 5 bases and J by 4 bases, with 8 bases in the junction unmatched. Reading the germline V gene gives CDR1 SNHLY and CDR2 FYNNEI. From the cysteine through the phenylalanine, the CDR3 covers 14 amino acids. Just the 42-base CDR3 DNA is kept, in frame starting at base 1. The receptor library was made with the immunoSEQ multiplex PCR assay. The multiplex PCR relied on a mix of 60 forward primers for TCR Vbeta segments and 13 reverse primers for TCR Jbeta segments. A multiplex PCR assay on genomic DNA amplified the CDR3 region of rearranged TCR beta genes. Amplified TCR beta libraries were sequenced as 87-base-pair reads on the Illumina HiSeq System. Per the source publication's procedure: Across the 600 to 700 repertoires, a later analysis counted approximately 75 million unique TCR beta chains, 9 million to 14 million of which were shared by at least two donors. Raw reads were error-corrected and collapsed into unique sequences with a nearest-neighbor algorithm that merged closely related sequences to remove PCR and sequencing errors. V, D and J gene segments were assigned by aligning CDR3 sequences to IMGT reference sequences. For a sequence to be retained, at least a six-nucleotide match to both a V gene segment and a J gene segment was required. Rearrangements were called productive when the CDR3 lacked stop codons and stayed in frame with V and J; all others were non-productive. Following IMGT convention, CDR3 was defined as the stretch from the second conserved V-encoded cysteine up to the conserved J-encoded phenylalanine. In an earlier analysis of 587 of the donors, sequences lacking an unambiguous match to a single V gene segment were excluded. An earlier analysis of 587 of the donors called V segments functional above 56.7% productive rearrangements and segregating when the between-donor standard deviation exceeded 5%. A statistical classification framework was built for diagnosing cytomegalovirus status from the catalog of TCR beta chain sequences. V and J gene assignment, in a later analysis, came from comparing TCR nucleotide sequences with IMGT/GENE-DB human TR gene sequences. In a later analysis, CDR3 sequences and most-parsimonious VDJ recombination scenarios were assigned using the TCRdist pipeline. A later analysis defined each TCR beta chain by its CDR3 amino acid sequence plus V-gene family, and excluded reads lacking a unique V-gene family. In a later analysis, 550 to 650 highly shared, low-generation-probability nucleotide sequences were removed to address suspected cross-contamination and a sequencing artifact. In a later analysis, a clonal expansion index for each public chain was calculated from normalized within-repertoire ranks of inferred template counts. In a later analysis, generation probabilities were computed with a VDJ recombination model fitted to out-of-frame rearrangements, and the resulting probabilities were checked against IGoR. In a later analysis, hypergeometric tests were used to score TCR-TCR, TCR-HLA and TCR-CMV co-occurrence, with a repertoire-size bias correction applied to TCR pairs. In a later analysis, false discovery rates were estimated by permuting HLA or CMV assignments 20 times. A later analysis grouped co-occurring TCRs with DBSCAN, adding TCRdist sequence similarity when clustering within HLA-allele-positive subsets. Repertoires with fewer than 30,000 or more than 120,000 public chains, plus five repertoires with anomalous nucleotide sharing, were excluded from co-occurrence clustering. The source is immuneACCESS, and TCRdb retained only in-frame sequences with V and J called. Part of the clones is not carried over; for the studies checked, unresolved V genes explain less than half of this, and the remainder is unexplained. That table is the source of V, J and clone size, and D and trimming were worked out from the DNA. This sample lists around 110,000 clones; approximately 80% were detected once. Jointly, the top ten make up around 3% of the sample.

The cohort comprised some 730 healthy bone marrow donors. At the time of sampling, every cohort member was nominally healthy, though immune exposures that went unrecorded were likely present. The donor tested CMV seropositive and was one of the 289 seropositive cohort members. Every donor gave a peripheral blood sample, and the peripheral blood mononuclear cells from that sample were used for TCR beta sequencing. Genomic DNA extraction from the blood cell samples was performed with the Qiagen DNeasy Blood Extraction Kit. In the case of this clone: Its antigen is unknown. Per-base qualities were not stored, and no clone one base away is much larger.

The specimen sequenced was PBMCs. The sequence was obtained from a woman aged 18-29 years in good health and CMV-seropositive. The V gene is TRBV2 and the J gene is TRBJ2-7, with 7 junctional bases fitting TRBD1. The DNA sequence is as follows: TGTGCCAGCAGTAGAGACAGGGCGGAGTACGAGCAGTACTTC. The translation is CASSRDRAEYEQYF.